Following are 30 T cell receptor beta chains from one sample sequenced in a study of regulatory T cells in long-lasting Graves disease. The time point: persistent/refractory GD, antithyroid drugs over 5 years with positive TRAb. RNA from PBMCs was the source of the TCR library. According to the study, TCR beta libraries were built with iRepertoire HTBI primers and CDR3-region Arm-PCR. TCRdb itself ran the multiplex PCR reads through MiXCR, one entry per CDR3 protein. The sample lists approximately 690,000 distinct CDR3 sequences; about 30% were seen once. The sequences come from peripheral blood mononuclear cells (PBMCs), collected when the disease was refractory, from a patient treated with antithyroid drugs. These receptors were taken from a female donor with Graves disease.

This clonotype was detected ten times or more. V is TRBV12-3 or TRBV12-4 and J is TRBJ2-7, with unresolved D. This CDR3 region has 13 residues. Trimming left V 8 bases short and J 1 base short, with 12 bases between. Written as DNA, the CDR3 is TGTGCCAGCGGAAAGGGCGGTTCCTACGAGCAGTACTTC. Translation: CASGKGGSYEQYF.

V is TRBV30 and J is TRBJ1-2; TRBD1 agrees at 8 bases. This CDR3 region has 13 residues. Germline V CDR1 and CDR2: GTSNPN, SVGIG (reference sequence). V lost 2 bases and J lost 8; bases outside the gene matches: 7. The CDR3 sequence is CAWSNRDRHGYTF. The CDR3 DNA is TGTGCCTGGAGTAACCGGGACAGGCACGGCTACACCTTC.

The sample holds a few counts of this clonotype. A much larger clonotype is one base distant, so this may be a read error. The rearrangement links TRBV27 to TRBJ1-1; D call uncertain. Germline assignment: CDR1 MNHEY and CDR2 SMNVEV (reference sequence). There are 13 residues in the CDR3. Trimming removed 6 bases at V and 1 base at J, with 9 bases between. The CDR3 sequence is CASRPTENTEAFF. CDR3 sequence (DNA): TGTGCCAGCAGACCTACAGAGAACACTGAAGCTTTCTTT.

The V and J genes are TRBV5-1 and TRBJ2-7, with 10 nucleotides matching TRBD1. The ends lost 4 bases at V and 0 bases at J; junction bases unmatched: 10. Germline CDR1 reads SGHRS; CDR2 reads YFSETQ. The CDR3 is 17 amino acids. The CDR3 DNA reads TGCGCCAGCAGCAGACCTCCGGGACAGGGGAGCTCCTACGAGCAGTACTTC. Encoded protein: CASSRPPGQGSSYEQYF.

Only a few counts were recorded for this clonotype. This sequence joins TRBV7-2 and TRBJ2-7, with D possibly TRBD1 on 5 matching bases. Germline V gives CDR1 SGHTA, CDR2 FQGNSA. Trimming removed 4 bases from V and 1 base from J, with 17 bases in between. The length of the CDR3 is 16 residues. This CDR3 is CASSSGRVTASYEQYF. DNA for the CDR3: TGTGCCAGCAGCTCCGGACGGGTGACAGCGTCCTACGAGCAGTACTTC.

This CDR3 reads CASSRQGPAYEQYF. CDR3 DNA: TGTGCCAGCTCACGACAGGGGCCCGCCTACGAGCAGTACTTC. V is TRBV18 and J is TRBJ2-7, with TRBD1 identical over 8 bases. In germline, CDR1 is KGHSH, CDR2 LQKENI. CDR3 length: 14 residues. V trimming: 4 bases; J trimming: 2 bases; junction bases outside the gene matches: 4.

The V gene is TRBV6-1, the J gene TRBJ1-1; D uncertain. Germline-derived CDR1 and CDR2 are MNHNS and SASEGT. The CDR3 length is 18 residues. V lost 5 bases and J lost 1, with 23 bases in between. CDR3 region: CASSPESYRTSKNTEAFF. DNA of the CDR3: TGTGCCAGCAGTCCCGAAAGCTATCGCACCTCCAAGAACACTGAAGCTTTCTTT.

The genes are TRBV6-5 and TRBJ2-6; no clear D gene. This CDR3 has 15 amino acids. V gave up 2 bases and J gave up 2 bases, with 7 bases separating them. The germline gives CDR1 MNHEY, CDR2 SVGAGI. CDR3 protein: CASSYAGAGANVLTF. CDR3 nucleotide sequence: TGTGCCAGCAGTTACGCAGGTGCTGGGGCCAACGTCCTGACTTTC.

This clonotype has only one observation. The genes are TRBV20-1 and TRBJ2-5; the match to TRBD2 covers 10 bases. The CDR3 has 15 residues. Losses at the gene ends were 5 bases for V and 2 bases for J; bases not matched to a gene: 8. CDR1 and CDR2 from the germline V gene are DFQATT and SNEGSKA (reference sequence). CDR3 nucleotide sequence: TGCAGTGCTCCCACCGGGACTAGCGTGCAAGAGACCCAGTACTTC. Protein product: CSAPTGTSVQETQYF.

This clonotype was observed a handful of times. This chain connects TRBV28 to TRBJ1-5, with 12 bases aligning to TRBD1. The CDR3 runs to 16 residues. Per germline, CDR1 MDHEN and CDR2 SYDVKM. V dropped 4 bases and J dropped 6; count of bases not matched to a gene: 7. The CDR3, as DNA: TGTGCCAGCAGTTCCTCGGGACAGGGGGCACGTCAGCCCCAGCATTTT. Translating gives CASSSSGQGARQPQHF. The whole variable domain, remainder taken from reference TRBV28 and TRBJ1-5, is DVKVTQSSRYLVKRTGEKVFLECVQDMDHENMFWYRQDPGLGLRLIYFSYDVKMKEKGDIPEGYSVSREKKERFSLILESASTNQTSMYLCASSSSGQGARQPQHFGDGTRLSIL.

J is TRBJ2-4 and V is TRBV6-2 or TRBV6-3; no reliable D call. V was cut by 4 bases and J by 0 bases, with 7 bases left in between. This CDR3 spans 14 amino acids. Germline lookup yields CDR1 MNHEY and CDR2 SVGEGT. This CDR3 is CASSFGEAKNIQYF. The CDR3 DNA is TGTGCCAGCAGTTTCGGAGAAGCCAAAAACATTCAGTACTTC.

V is TRBV6-1 and J is TRBJ2-7; no reliable D call. This CDR3 is built from 14 residues. Trimming pared 4 bases from V and 1 base from J, leaving 11 bases between. Germline V gene lookup returns CDR1 MNHNS and CDR2 SASEGT. DNA for the CDR3: TGTGCCAGCAGTGGCCGCCGACGGTCCTACGAGCAGTACTTC. This sequence encodes CASSGRRRSYEQYF.

The chain couples TRBV5-1 to TRBJ1-2; D gene ambiguous. Germline values: CDR1 SGHRS, CDR2 YFSETQ. This CDR3 is 15 amino acids long. Trimming cost V 0 bases and J 6 bases, with 15 bases left between them. Here the CDR3 DNA reads TGCGCCAGCAGCTTGGAGGGAGGGAACCACGATGGCTACACCTTC. Amino acid sequence: CASSLEGGNHDGYTF.

This clonotype occurred many times. This sequence joins TRBV3-1 and TRBJ1-6, with 7 bases identical to TRBD1. This CDR3 spans 14 amino acids. Trimming cost V 6 bases and J 5 bases; bases outside gene matches: 4. The germline V gene has CDR1 LGHDT and CDR2 YNNKEL (reference sequence). In DNA form, the CDR3 reads TGTGCCAGCAGTCGACAGGGAGATAATTCACCCCTCCACTTT. This gives the protein CASSRQGDNSPLHF.

V and J are TRBV15 and TRBJ1-1; D unclear. Germline V gene sequence: CDR1 LNHNV, CDR2 YYDKDF (reference sequence). This CDR3 is 13 amino acids long. The germline V and J ends were trimmed by 3 bases and 4 bases, with 9 bases remaining between them. The CDR3 sequence is CATSSSHGTEAFF. CDR3 in DNA: TGTGCCACCAGCAGTAGTCATGGCACTGAAGCTTTCTTT. Drawing the rest from reference TRBV15 and TRBJ1-1, the complete variable domain is DAMVIQNPRYQVTQFGKPVTLSCSQTLNHNVMYWYQQKSSQAPKLLFHYYDKDFNNEADTPDNFQSRRPNTSFCFLDIRSPGLGDTAMYLCATSSSHGTEAFFGQGTRLTVV.

The V gene is TRBV30, the J gene TRBJ1-2; D is perhaps TRBD1 (5 bases). The CDR3 runs 15 residues. V was clipped by 3 bases and J by 0 bases, with 14 bases between them. Germline V gene data show CDR1 as GTSNPN and CDR2 as SVGIG (reference sequence). CDR3 sequence (DNA): TGTGCCTGGAGGCCCGGACAAAGGGCTAACTATGGCTACACCTTC. Amino acid sequence: CAWRPGQRANYGYTF.

The chain recombines TRBV18 with TRBJ2-3, with D unclear. Germline V gives CDR1 KGHSH, CDR2 LQKENI. Trimming stripped 2 bases from V and 3 bases from J, with 3 bases between. This CDR3 is built from 12 residues. The CDR3 sequence: CASSPVTDTQYF. CDR3 in DNA: TGTGCCAGCTCACCAGTAACAGATACGCAGTATTTT.

The V gene is TRBV20-1, the J gene TRBJ2-5; 7 bases match TRBD2. The length of the CDR3 is 14 residues. Germline assignment: CDR1 DFQATT and CDR2 SNEGSKA (reference sequence). After removal of 6 bases from V and 3 bases from J, the junction contained 10 bases not matched to a gene. The CDR3 is CSARRVRGEETQYF. CDR3 bases: TGCAGTGCCAGGCGCGTACGGGGGGAAGAGACCCAGTACTTC.

This clonotype appeared a few times. The rearrangement links TRBV7-6 to TRBJ1-4, with TRBD1 as a possible D gene (5 bases). Germline assignment: CDR1 SGHVS and CDR2 FNYEAQ. Between the trimmed V and J ends, which lost 1 base and 7 bases, there was a span of 13 bases. There are 15 residues in the CDR3. The CDR3 nucleotides read TGTGCCAGCAGCTTAGATCCAGGGAGGGGTGAAAAACTGTTTTTT. It codes for CASSLDPGRGEKLFF. Variable domain in full (rest from reference TRBV7-6 and TRBJ1-4): GAGVSQSPRYKVTKRGQDVALRCDPISGHVSLYWYRQALGQGPEFLTYFNYEAQQDKSGLPNDRFSAERPEGSISTLTIQRTEQRDSAMYRCASSLDPGRGEKLFFGSGTQLSVL.

This clonotype appeared a few times. The chain employs TRBV25-1 and TRBJ2-4; weak D call: TRBD2 (5 bases). Germline V lookup: CDR1 MGHDK, CDR2 SYGVNS. V was clipped by 2 bases and J by 0 bases, with 11 bases between them. CDR3 size: 16 residues. DNA for the CDR3: TGTGCCAGCAGTGAAACCAGCGGTCTAGCCAAAAACATTCAGTACTTC. Translation: CASSETSGLAKNIQYF. Supplemented by reference TRBV25-1 and TRBJ2-4, the full variable domain reads EADIYQTPRYLVIGTGKKITLECSQTMGHDKMYWYQQDPGMELHLIHYSYGVNSTEKGDLSSESTVSRIRTEHFPLTLESARPSHTSQYLCASSETSGLAKNIQYFGAGTRLSVL.

V is TRBV7-9 and J is TRBJ2-7; 9 bases map to TRBD2. V gave up 4 bases and J gave up 0 bases; unmatched junction bases: 4. The CDR3 totals 15 residues. Germline V gene lookup returns CDR1 SEHNR and CDR2 FQNEAQ (reference sequence). The CDR3 nucleotides are TGTGCCAGCAGCTCTCGGACTAGCGCCTCCTACGAGCAGTACTTC. Translation: CASSSRTSASYEQYF.

The V and J genes are TRBV6-2 or TRBV6-3 and TRBJ2-7, with TRBD2 matching over 8 bases. This CDR3 has 14 residues. The ends lost 5 bases at V and 1 base at J; junction bases unmatched: 4. Germline V gene sequence: CDR1 MNHEY, CDR2 SVGEGT. The CDR3 spells CASSRTSSSYEQYF. The CDR3 DNA follows: TGTGCCAGCAGTCGGACTAGCTCGTCCTACGAGCAGTACTTC.

The chain employs TRBV7-2 and TRBJ2-4, with no clear D. The CDR3 is 17 amino acids. The V and J ends lost 2 bases and 6 bases respectively, with 20 bases between them. Germline V lookup: CDR1 SGHTA, CDR2 FQGNSA. This CDR3 is CASSLLSREQSGNIQYF. The DNA for the CDR3 is TGTGCCAGCAGCTTATTATCAAGAGAGCAGTCGGGAAACATTCAGTACTTC.

The chain uses TRBV12-3 or TRBV12-4 and TRBJ1-4, with 7 bases identical to TRBD1. The CDR3 is 15 residues long. V was pared by 6 bases and J by 4 bases, with 8 bases of the junction left unmatched. The CDR3 sequence is CASSSYRGGNEKLFF. CDR3 bases: TGTGCCAGCAGCTCCTACAGGGGAGGTAATGAAAAACTGTTTTTT.

V usage is TRBV7-9 and J usage is TRBJ1-4; D remains unclear. This CDR3 spans 15 amino acids. V was clipped by 5 bases and J by 5 bases, with 15 bases between them. Germline-derived CDR1 and CDR2 are SEHNR and FQNEAQ (reference sequence). The CDR3 bases are TGTGCCAGCAGCCCAAGCCCTGGAGCGAATGAAAAACTGTTTTTT. This gives the protein CASSPSPGANEKLFF. The full variable domain, with the rest looked up from reference TRBV7-9 and TRBJ1-4, is DTGVSQNPRHKITKRGQNVTFRCDPISEHNRLYWYRQTLGQGPEFLTYFQNEAQLEKSRLLSDRFSAERPKGSFSTLEIQRTEQGDSAMYLCASSPSPGANEKLFFGSGTQLSVL.

V and J are TRBV6-1 and TRBJ1-5, with no clear D. The V gene's germline CDR1 is MNHNS and CDR2 SASEGT. The V and J ends lost 1 base and 1 base respectively, with 8 bases between them. The CDR3 is made up of 15 amino acids. CDR3 nucleotides: TGTGCCAGCAGTGAAGGAAGGGTGAGCAATCAGCCCCAGCATTTT. Translation: CASSEGRVSNQPQHF.

This clonotype occurred many times. The chain uses TRBV28 and TRBJ1-1; TRBD1 matches at 9 bases. V lost 8 bases, J lost 4 bases, and 5 bases stayed unmatched. Germline CDR1 reads MDHEN; CDR2 reads SYDVKM. This CDR3 comprises 13 residues. This CDR3 reads CASRGDRATEAFF. The CDR3 region has the DNA TGTGCCAGCCGGGGGGACAGGGCCACTGAAGCTTTCTTT.

DNA for the CDR3: TGTGCCAGCAGTAGCCTGGATGGCTACACCTTC. It encodes CASSSLDGYTF. This chain uses TRBV12-3 or TRBV12-4 with TRBJ1-2; D not resolved. The CDR3 extends over 11 amino acids. V lost 5 bases to trimming and J lost 6 bases, with 7 bases between them.

This clonotype occurred many times. The chain joins TRBV28 to TRBJ1-2, with TRBD1 as a possible D gene (6 bases). The CDR3 sequence is 13 residues long. The V gene lost 6 bases and the J gene lost 8 bases, with 16 bases spanning the gap. CDR1 and CDR2 (germline): MDHEN, SYDVKM. The CDR3 region has the DNA TGTGCCAGCAGCTTAGGTGGGGGCAGCGGCTACACCTTC. This codes for CASSLGGGSGYTF.

There are many counts of this clonotype. The chain recombines TRBV10-3 with TRBJ1-1; unclear D gene. V lost 3 bases and J 1 base, leaving 12 bases between the germline ends. This CDR3 spans 15 amino acids. CDR1 is ENHRY, CDR2 SYGVKD, per germline. Here the CDR3 DNA reads TGTGCCATCAGTGATCCTCAGGCGGGGAACACTGAAGCTTTCTTT. Translation: CAISDPQAGNTEAFF.